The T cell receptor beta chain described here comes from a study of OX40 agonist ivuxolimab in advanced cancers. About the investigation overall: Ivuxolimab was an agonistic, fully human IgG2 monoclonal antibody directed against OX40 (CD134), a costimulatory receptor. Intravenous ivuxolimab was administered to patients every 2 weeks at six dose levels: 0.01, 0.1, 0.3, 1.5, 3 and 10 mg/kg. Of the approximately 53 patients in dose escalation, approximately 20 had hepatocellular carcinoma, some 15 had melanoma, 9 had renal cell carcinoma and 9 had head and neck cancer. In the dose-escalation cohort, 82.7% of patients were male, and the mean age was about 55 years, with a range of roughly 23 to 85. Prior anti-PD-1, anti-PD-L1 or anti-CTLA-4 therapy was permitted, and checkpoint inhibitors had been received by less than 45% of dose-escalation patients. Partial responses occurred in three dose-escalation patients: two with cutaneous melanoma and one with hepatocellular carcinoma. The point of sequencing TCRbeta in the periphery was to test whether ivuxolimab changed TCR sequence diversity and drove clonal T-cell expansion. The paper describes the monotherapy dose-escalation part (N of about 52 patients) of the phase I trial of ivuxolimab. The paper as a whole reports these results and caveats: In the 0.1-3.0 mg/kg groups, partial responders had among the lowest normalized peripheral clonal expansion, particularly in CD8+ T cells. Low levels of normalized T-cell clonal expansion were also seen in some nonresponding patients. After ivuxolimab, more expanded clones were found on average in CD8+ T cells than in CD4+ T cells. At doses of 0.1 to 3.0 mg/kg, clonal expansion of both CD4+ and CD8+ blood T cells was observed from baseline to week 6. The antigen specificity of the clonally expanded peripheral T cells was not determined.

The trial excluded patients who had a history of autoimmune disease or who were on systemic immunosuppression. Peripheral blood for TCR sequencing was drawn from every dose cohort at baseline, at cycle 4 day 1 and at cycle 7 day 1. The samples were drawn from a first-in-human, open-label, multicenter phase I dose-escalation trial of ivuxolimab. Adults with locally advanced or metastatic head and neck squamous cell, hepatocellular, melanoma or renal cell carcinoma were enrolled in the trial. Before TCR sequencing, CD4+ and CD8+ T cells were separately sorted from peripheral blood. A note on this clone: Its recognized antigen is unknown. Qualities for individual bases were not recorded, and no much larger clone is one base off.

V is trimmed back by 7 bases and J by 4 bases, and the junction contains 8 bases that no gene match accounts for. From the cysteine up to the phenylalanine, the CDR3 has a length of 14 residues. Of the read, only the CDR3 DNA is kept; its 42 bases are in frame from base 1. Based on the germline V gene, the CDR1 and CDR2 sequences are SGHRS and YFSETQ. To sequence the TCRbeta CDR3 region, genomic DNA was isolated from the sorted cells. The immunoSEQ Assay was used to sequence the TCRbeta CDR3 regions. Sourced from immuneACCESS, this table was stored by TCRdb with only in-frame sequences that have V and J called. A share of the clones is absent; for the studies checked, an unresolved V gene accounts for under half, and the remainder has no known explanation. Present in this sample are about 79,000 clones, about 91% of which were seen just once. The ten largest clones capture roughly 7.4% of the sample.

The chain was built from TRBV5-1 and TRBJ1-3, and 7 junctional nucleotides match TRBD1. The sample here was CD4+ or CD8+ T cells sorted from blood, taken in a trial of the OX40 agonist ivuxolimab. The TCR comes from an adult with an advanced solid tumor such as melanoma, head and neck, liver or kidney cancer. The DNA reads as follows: TGCGCCAGCGCGAGGAGGGGGCCCGGAAACACCATATATTTT. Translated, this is CASARRGPGNTIYF.